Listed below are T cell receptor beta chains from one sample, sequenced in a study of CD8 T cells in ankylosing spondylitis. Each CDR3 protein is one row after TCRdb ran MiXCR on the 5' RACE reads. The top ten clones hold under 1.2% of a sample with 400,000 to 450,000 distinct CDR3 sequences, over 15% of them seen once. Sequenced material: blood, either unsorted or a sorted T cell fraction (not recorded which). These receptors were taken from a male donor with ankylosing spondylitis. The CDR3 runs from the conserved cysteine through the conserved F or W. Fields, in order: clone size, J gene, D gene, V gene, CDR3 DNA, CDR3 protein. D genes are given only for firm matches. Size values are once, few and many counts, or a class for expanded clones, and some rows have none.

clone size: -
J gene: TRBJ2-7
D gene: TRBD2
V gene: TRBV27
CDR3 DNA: TGTGCCAGCAGCCCCCCCCACCGGGACAGACTGACTAGCGGTTTCGAGCAGTACTTC
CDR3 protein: CASSPPHRDRLTSGFEQYF

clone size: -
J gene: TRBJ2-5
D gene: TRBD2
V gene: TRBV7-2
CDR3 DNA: TGTGCCAGCAGCTCCCCCAGACTAGCGGGAGGGGCCGAGACCCAGTACTTC
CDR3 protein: CASSSPRLAGGAETQYF

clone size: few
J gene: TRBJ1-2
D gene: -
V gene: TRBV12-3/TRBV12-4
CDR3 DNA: TGTGCCAGCAACCTTAGGGGACCGGGGGCCGGTGGCTACACCTTC
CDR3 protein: CASNLRGPGAGGYTF

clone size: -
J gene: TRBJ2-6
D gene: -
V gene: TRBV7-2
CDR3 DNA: TGTGCCAGCAGCTTAGTTGCAGGCCTGACTTTC
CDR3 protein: CASSLVAGLTF

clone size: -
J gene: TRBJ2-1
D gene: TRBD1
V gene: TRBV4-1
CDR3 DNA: TGCGCCAGCAGCCAAGGGGTACAGGGGATGAGGGCCAATGAGCAGTTCTTC
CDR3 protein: CASSQGVQGMRANEQFF

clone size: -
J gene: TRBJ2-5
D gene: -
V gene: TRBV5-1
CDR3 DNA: TGCGCCAGCAGCCCCGGCAGGGTGACCGGGGAGACCCAGTACTTC
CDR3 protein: CASSPGRVTGETQYF

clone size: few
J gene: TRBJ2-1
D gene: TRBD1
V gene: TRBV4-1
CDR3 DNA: TGCGCCAGCAGCCATTCAGGGGGCATCAAATACAATGAGCAGTTCTTC
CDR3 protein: CASSHSGGIKYNEQFF

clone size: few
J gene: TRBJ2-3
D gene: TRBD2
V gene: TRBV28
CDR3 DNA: TGTGCCAGCAGCACTAGCGGCCGGAGTCAGTATTTT
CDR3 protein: CASSTSGRSQYF

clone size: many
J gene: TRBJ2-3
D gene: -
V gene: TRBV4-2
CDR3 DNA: TGTGCCAGCAGCCAAGATCTTGTCGCGGCGGGGGCGCATGCAGATACGCAGTATTTT
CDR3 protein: CASSQDLVAAGAHADTQYF

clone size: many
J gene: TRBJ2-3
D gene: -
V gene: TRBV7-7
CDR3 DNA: TGTGCCAGCAGCTTAGCTCAGCTAGATACGCAGTATTTT
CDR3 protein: CASSLAQLDTQYF

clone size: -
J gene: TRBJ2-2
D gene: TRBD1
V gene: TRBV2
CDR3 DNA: TGTGCCAGCACCGAGCAGGGGGCGACCGGGGAGCTGTTTTTT
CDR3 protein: CASTEQGATGELFF

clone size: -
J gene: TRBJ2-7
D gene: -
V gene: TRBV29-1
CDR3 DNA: TGCAGCGCCAGCCGCGAGGAGTACGAGCAGTACTTC
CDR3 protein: CSASREEYEQYF

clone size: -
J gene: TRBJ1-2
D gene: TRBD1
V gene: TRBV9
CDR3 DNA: TGTGCCAGCAGCGTCGGACAGGCAACCTATGGCTACACCTTC
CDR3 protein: CASSVGQATYGYTF

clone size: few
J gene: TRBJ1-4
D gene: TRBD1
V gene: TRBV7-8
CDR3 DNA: TGTGCCAGCAGCTCCAACAGGGGCCGCAGTGAAAAACTGTTTTTT
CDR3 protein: CASSSNRGRSEKLFF

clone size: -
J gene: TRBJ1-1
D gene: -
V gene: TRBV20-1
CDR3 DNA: TGCAGTGCTCCACGGTGGGGTGGGGGCACTGAAGCTTTCTTT
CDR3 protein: CSAPRWGGGTEAFF

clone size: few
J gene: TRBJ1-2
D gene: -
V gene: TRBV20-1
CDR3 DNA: TGCAGTGCTAGAGCCCGTCTGCCGGGGAACTATGGCTACACCTTC
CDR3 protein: CSARARLPGNYGYTF

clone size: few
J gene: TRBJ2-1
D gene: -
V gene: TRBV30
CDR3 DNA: TGTGCCTGGGGGGGGAGCTCCTACAATGAGCAGTTCTTC
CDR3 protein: CAWGGSSYNEQFF

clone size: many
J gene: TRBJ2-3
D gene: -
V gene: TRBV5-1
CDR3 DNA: TGCGCCAGCAGCTCAGACACCCGCACAGATACGCAGTATTTT
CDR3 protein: CASSSDTRTDTQYF